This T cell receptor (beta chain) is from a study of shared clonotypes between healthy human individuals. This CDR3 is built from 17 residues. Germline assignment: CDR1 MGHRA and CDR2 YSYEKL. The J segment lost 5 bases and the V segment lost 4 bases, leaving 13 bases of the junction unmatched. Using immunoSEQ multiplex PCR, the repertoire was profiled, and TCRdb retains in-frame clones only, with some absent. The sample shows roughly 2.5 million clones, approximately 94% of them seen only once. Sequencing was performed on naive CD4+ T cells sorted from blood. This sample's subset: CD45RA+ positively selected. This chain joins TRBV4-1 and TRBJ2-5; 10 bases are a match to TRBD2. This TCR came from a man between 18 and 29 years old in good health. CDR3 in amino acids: CASSPGISGGSQETQYF. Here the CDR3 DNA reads TGCGCCAGCAGCCCTGGGATTAGCGGGGGGTCCCAGGAGACCCAGTACTTC.